The 23 T cell receptor beta chains below were found in one sample sequenced in a study of cytomegalovirus exposure and HLA in healthy donors. The PCR ran on 60 Vbeta and 13 Jbeta primers. Sequencing used immunoSEQ multiplex PCR; TCRdb keeps in-frame clones, though not all of them. The table records fewer than 65,000 clones, 60% to 85% of them present only once. Material for sequencing was PBMCs. These receptors came from a woman in her thirties or forties in good health and CMV-seropositive.

This clone appeared once. This chain connects TRBV5-1 to TRBJ1-1, with D possibly matching TRBD1 (5 bases). The length of the CDR3 is 15 residues. Trimming pared 0 bases from V and 4 bases from J, leaving 13 bases between. Germline V gives CDR1 SGHRS, CDR2 YFSETQ. DNA of the CDR3: TGCGCCAGCAGCTTGGCGGGGCAGGGAGGCACTGAAGCTTTCTTT. It encodes CASSLAGQGGTEAFF.

This chain links TRBV6-5 with TRBJ2-7; D possibly corresponds to TRBD1 (5 bases). This CDR3 is built from 13 residues. V was trimmed by 6 bases and J by 3 bases, leaving 12 bases between them. Looked up from germline, CDR1 is MNHEY and CDR2 is SVGAGI. CDR3 nucleotides: TGTGCCAGCAGGTCAGGGCCTTACTACGAGCAGTACTTC. It encodes CASRSGPYYEQYF.

The V call is TRBV2, the J call TRBJ2-3; D might be TRBD1 (6 bases). The length of the CDR3 is 15 residues. V was pared by 4 bases and J by 6 bases, with 17 bases between. Germline V lookup: CDR1 SNHLY, CDR2 FYNNEI. The CDR3 nucleotides are TGTGCCAGCAGTGCGAGGATAGGGGGACGGGATACGCAGTATTTT. Translated: CASSARIGGRDTQYF.

The rearrangement joins TRBV18 to TRBJ2-3; the match to TRBD2 covers 8 bases. In germline, CDR1 is KGHSH, CDR2 LQKENI. V lost 3 bases to trimming and J lost 0 bases; unmatched junction nucleotides: 8. This CDR3 contains 17 residues. CDR3 amino acids: CASSPQKRGLSTDTQYF. The CDR3, as DNA: TGTGCCAGCTCACCCCAGAAGCGGGGGTTGAGCACAGATACGCAGTATTTT.

This chain connects TRBV5-6 to TRBJ1-4; TRBD1 matches at 8 bases. V shed 1 base, J shed 8 bases, and the junction held 7 bases outside the gene matches. There are 15 residues in the CDR3. Germline V CDR1 and CDR2: SGHDT, YYEEEE. The CDR3 loop is CASSLLGTGGEKLFF. The CDR3 bases are TGTGCCAGCAGCTTGCTCGGGACAGGAGGCGAAAAACTGTTTTTT.

In DNA form, the CDR3 reads TGCGCCAGCAGCTTCGGGGGAATTAAGACCCAGTACTTC. Amino acid sequence: CASSFGGIKTQYF. The chain has TRBV5-1 and TRBJ2-5, with D possibly TRBD2 on 6 matching bases. The V gene lost 2 bases and the J gene lost 6 bases, with 11 bases spanning the gap. Per germline, CDR1 SGHRS and CDR2 YFSETQ. The CDR3 has 13 residues.

The chain links TRBV6-5 to TRBJ1-1; no definite D call. Trimming stripped 2 bases from V and 5 bases from J, with 15 bases between. This CDR3 spans 15 amino acids. The germline V gene encodes CDR1 MNHEY and CDR2 SVGAGI. The CDR3 loop is CASSYLSGVGTEAFF. The CDR3, as DNA: TGTGCCAGCAGTTACCTTTCGGGAGTTGGGACTGAAGCTTTCTTT.

J is TRBJ1-1 and V is TRBV6-5; D unresolved. Between the trimmed V and J ends, which lost 6 bases and 1 base, there was a span of 6 bases. CDR3 length equals 12 residues. Germline V gene lookup returns CDR1 MNHEY and CDR2 SVGAGI. Written as DNA, the CDR3 is TGTGCCAGCAGGCGACAGAACACTGAAGCTTTCTTT. It yields the protein CASRRQNTEAFF.

This clone was recorded a few times. V is TRBV6-5 and J is TRBJ1-5; D gene ambiguous. There are 14 residues in the CDR3. Germline V gene data show CDR1 as MNHEY and CDR2 as SVGAGI. Trimming took off 0 bases at V and 9 bases at J, with 12 bases between the two ends. CDR3 sequence (DNA): TGTGCCAGCAGTTACTCATCCCGGGTAGGGCCCCAGCATTTT. It is translated as CASSYSSRVGPQHF.

The CDR3 reads CASSVDGTSYNEQFF. CDR3 DNA sequence: TGTGCCAGCAGCGTAGATGGGACTAGTTACAATGAGCAGTTCTTC. The chain links TRBV9 to TRBJ2-1, with 8 bases that match TRBD2. The CDR3 is made up of 15 amino acids. Germline V lookup: CDR1 SGDLS, CDR2 YYNGEE. V was pared by 0 bases and J by 4 bases, with 3 bases of the junction left unmatched.

This clone was seen only a few times. The chain uses TRBV21-1 and TRBJ1-1. TRBV21-1 constitutes a pseudogene. The length of the CDR3 is 18 residues. CDR3 in DNA: TGTGCCAGCAGCAAATCGCTCCTGAAGAGGGGGGGGCACACTGAAGCTTTCTTT. Translated, it gives CASSKSLLKRGGHTEAFF.

The V and J genes are TRBV30 and TRBJ1-3, with 8 nucleotides matching TRBD1. V dropped 2 bases and J dropped 4; count of bases not matched to a gene: 7. Germline V lookup: CDR1 GTSNPN, CDR2 SVGIG (reference sequence). This CDR3 is 15 amino acids long. This CDR3 reads CAWSPWTGQGNTIYF. The CDR3 DNA sequence: TGTGCCTGGAGTCCCTGGACAGGGCAAGGAAACACCATATATTTT.

The chain joins TRBV29-1 to TRBJ1-1; maybe TRBD1 (5 bases). The CDR3 contains 13 residues. V was shortened by 7 bases and J by 7 bases, with 19 bases between the two germline ends. The germline V gene has CDR1 SQVTM and CDR2 ANQGSEA. The DNA of the CDR3 is TGCAGCGCCCGGGACTACGTCAGCAATGAAGCTTTCTTT. Translated: CSARDYVSNEAFF.

The CDR3: CASSPRQVNQPQHF. The CDR3 nucleotides read TGTGCCAGCTCACCACGACAGGTTAATCAGCCCCAGCATTTT. The V gene is TRBV18, the J gene TRBJ1-5; D perhaps matches TRBD1 (6 bases). Germline CDR1 KGHSH, CDR2 LQKENI. V lost 1 base, J lost 4 bases, and 8 bases lay in between. The CDR3 loop spans 14 amino acids.

The chain joins TRBV9 to TRBJ1-4; D gene uncertain. From germline, CDR1 is SGDLS and CDR2 YYNGEE. The CDR3 is 14 amino acids. Trimming took off 4 bases at V and 5 bases at J, with 12 bases between the two ends. CDR3 DNA sequence: TGTGCCAGCAGCCGGGGTGTGGGCAATGAAAAACTGTTTTTT. It is translated as CASSRGVGNEKLFF. Using reference TRBV9 and TRBJ1-4 for the parts outside the CDR3, the full variable domain is DSGVTQTPKHLITATGQRVTLRCSPRSGDLSVYWYQQSLDQGLQFLIQYYNGEERAKGNILERFSAQQFPDLHSELNLSSLELGDSALYFCASSRGVGNEKLFFGSGTQLSVL.

CDR3 DNA: TGTGCCAGCAGCCAAAAGACAGGGGGCAATGGCTACACCTTC. Protein: CASSQKTGGNGYTF. This chain connects TRBV7-2 to TRBJ1-2, with 10 bases fitting TRBD1. Per germline, CDR1 SGHTA and CDR2 FQGNSA. The CDR3 totals 14 residues. With 5 bases clipped from V and 6 bases from J, the junction kept 6 bases outside the gene matches.

Comment on this clone: One end of the junction does not line up with germline, which may come from a read error. The V gene is TRBV7-9, the J gene TRBJ1-4, with D perhaps TRBD1 (5 bases). CDR3 length equals 14 residues. Germline CDR1 is SEHNR and CDR2 is FQNEAQ (reference sequence). Written as DNA, the CDR3 is TGTTCCAGCAGCTTTTTAGGGGATAATGAAAAACTGTTTTTT. This codes for CSSSFLGDNEKLFF. The variable domain in full, completed from reference TRBV7-9 and TRBJ1-4, reads DTGVSQNPRHKITKRGQNVTFRCDPISEHNRLYWYRQTLGQGPEFLTYFQNEAQLEKSRLLSDRFSAERPKGSFSTLEIQRTEQGDSAMYLCSSSFLGDNEKLFFGSGTQLSVL.

The chain combines TRBV9 with TRBJ1-1, with D hard to call. CDR3 length: 13 residues. The V gene lost 4 bases and the J gene lost 8 bases, with 15 bases spanning the gap. Germline CDR1 reads SGDLS; CDR2 reads YYNGEE. The CDR3 DNA is TGTGCCAGCAGCTGGGAGGAGGGAGGGGAAGCTTTCTTT. This translates into CASSWEEGGEAFF.

The DNA of the CDR3 is TGTGCCAGCAGTTTCGGCACAGACAATGAGCAGTTCTTC. Protein sequence: CASSFGTDNEQFF. The rearrangement joins TRBV27 to TRBJ2-1; D not resolved. Germline V gene sequence: CDR1 MNHEY, CDR2 SMNVEV (reference sequence). Trimming cost V 3 bases and J 5 bases, with 8 bases left between them. CDR3 length equals 13 residues.

The CDR3 here is CASSLGGRIEAFF. The CDR3 bases are TGCGCCAGCAGCTTGGGGGGGAGGATTGAAGCTTTCTTT. The chain links TRBV5-1 to TRBJ1-1; the D gene is possibly TRBD1 (5 bases). The CDR3 contains 13 residues. CDR1 SGHRS and CDR2 YFSETQ come from the germline V gene. V dropped 0 bases and J dropped 7 bases, with 10 bases sitting between them.

The chain couples TRBV6-5 to TRBJ1-1; unclear D gene. Germline lookup yields CDR1 MNHEY and CDR2 SVGAGI. The CDR3 length is 12 residues. Trimming pared 2 bases from V and 8 bases from J, leaving 9 bases between. The CDR3 region is CASSYVGGEAFF. DNA for the CDR3: TGTGCCAGCAGTTACGTCGGCGGGGAAGCTTTCTTT.

The genes are TRBV7-9 and TRBJ1-1; unclear D gene. The V end was cut by 6 bases, the J end by 5 bases, with 16 bases between. Germline CDR1 reads SEHNR; CDR2 reads FQNEAQ (reference sequence). The CDR3 spans 14 residues. CDR3 bases: TGTGCCAGCAGGGCGGGATTTAGGGAGACTGAAGCTTTCTTT. This codes for CASRAGFRETEAFF.

This chain connects TRBV10-2 to TRBJ2-2; D not certain. This CDR3 contains 14 residues. Trimming pared 3 bases from V and 7 bases from J, leaving 12 bases between. In germline, CDR1 is WSHSY, CDR2 SAAADI. The CDR3 DNA reads TGCGCCAGCAGTGACCCCTCTAAGCACGGGGAGCTGTTTTTT. Its protein is CASSDPSKHGELFF.